One and the same sample provided the 7 T cell receptor beta chains below, sequenced in a study of cytomegalovirus exposure and HLA in healthy donors. Use of 60 Vbeta and 13 Jbeta primers characterized the PCR. Clones were read by immunoSEQ multiplex PCR, and TCRdb kept only the in-frame ones, dropping some. The sample contains around 170,000 clones, more than 65% of which appear only once. Sequencing was performed on PBMCs. The receptors come from a man aged 50 or older in good health and CMV-seropositive.

This chain uses TRBV27 with TRBJ2-1; 7 bases align to TRBD2. The V gene end was trimmed by 6 bases and the J gene end by 5 bases; junction bases not matched to a gene: 10. Germline CDR1 and CDR2: MNHEY and SMNVEV (reference sequence). The CDR3 has 15 residues. The CDR3 region has the DNA TGTGCCAGCAGGTATCGGGCGGGAGTTCACAATGAGCAGTTCTTC. Protein sequence: CASRYRAGVHNEQFF.

The chain is built from TRBV6-6 and TRBJ1-5; possible D gene TRBD1, 5 bases. The CDR3 totals 12 residues. Germline assignment: CDR1 MNHNY and CDR2 SVGAGI (reference sequence). V lost 9 bases to trimming and J lost 4 bases, with 10 bases between them. The CDR3 bases are TGTGCCAGTCAGGGCGGAAATCAGCCCCAGCATTTT. Its translation: CASQGGNQPQHF.

The genes are TRBV9 and TRBJ1-4; 7 bases are shared with TRBD1. J lost 0 bases, V lost 4 bases, and 6 bases had no gene match. The CDR3 contains 16 residues. Germline CDR1 reads SGDLS; CDR2 reads YYNGEE. The CDR3 loop is CASSLDGTATNEKLFF. The DNA for the CDR3 is TGTGCCAGCAGCTTAGACGGGACAGCAACTAATGAAAAACTGTTTTTT.

This clone showed up just a few times. V is TRBV4-1 and J is TRBJ2-1; perhaps TRBD1 as D (5 bases). Trimming took off 8 bases at V and 8 bases at J, with 16 bases between the two ends. Germline CDR1 MGHRA, CDR2 YSYEKL. This CDR3 comprises 13 residues. This chain's CDR3 is CASADWGRDEQFF. For the CDR3, the DNA is TGCGCCAGCGCTGATTGGGGCCGGGATGAGCAGTTCTTC.

The chain uses TRBV10-1 and TRBJ2-7, with D perhaps TRBD2 (5 bases). CDR1 and CDR2 (germline): WNHNN, SYGVQD (reference sequence). The CDR3 runs 14 residues. Trimming pared 5 bases from V and 6 bases from J, leaving 17 bases between. CDR3 DNA: TGCGCCAGCAGTAAAAACCGGGAACTGGGCGAGCAGTACTTC. Translating it yields CASSKNRELGEQYF.

This chain links TRBV2 with TRBJ2-7; D not certain. Germline CDR1 is SNHLY and CDR2 is FYNNEI. Trimming removed 4 bases from V and 9 bases from J, with 7 bases in between. CDR3 length: 10 amino acids. For the CDR3, the DNA is TGTGCCAGCAGTGTTTTTCGGCAGTACTTC. Its translation is CASSVFRQYF.

The chain carries TRBV18 and TRBJ2-3, with TRBD1 matching over 12 bases. Germline V gene lookup returns CDR1 KGHSH and CDR2 LQKENI. The CDR3 is 21 amino acids. V lost 1 base, J lost 0 bases, and 14 bases stayed unmatched. The CDR3 loop reads CASSPLPPGTGGSTSTDTQYF. CDR3 coding DNA: TGTGCCAGCTCACCACTCCCCCCCGGGACAGGGGGCTCAACTAGCACAGATACGCAGTATTTT. Full variable domain (missing parts from reference TRBV18 and TRBJ2-3): NAGVMQNPRHLVRRRGQEARLRCSPMKGHSHVYWYRQLPEEGLKFMVYLQKENIIDESGMPKERFSAEFPKEGPSILRIQQVVRGDSAAYFCASSPLPPGTGGSTSTDTQYFGPGTRLTVL.